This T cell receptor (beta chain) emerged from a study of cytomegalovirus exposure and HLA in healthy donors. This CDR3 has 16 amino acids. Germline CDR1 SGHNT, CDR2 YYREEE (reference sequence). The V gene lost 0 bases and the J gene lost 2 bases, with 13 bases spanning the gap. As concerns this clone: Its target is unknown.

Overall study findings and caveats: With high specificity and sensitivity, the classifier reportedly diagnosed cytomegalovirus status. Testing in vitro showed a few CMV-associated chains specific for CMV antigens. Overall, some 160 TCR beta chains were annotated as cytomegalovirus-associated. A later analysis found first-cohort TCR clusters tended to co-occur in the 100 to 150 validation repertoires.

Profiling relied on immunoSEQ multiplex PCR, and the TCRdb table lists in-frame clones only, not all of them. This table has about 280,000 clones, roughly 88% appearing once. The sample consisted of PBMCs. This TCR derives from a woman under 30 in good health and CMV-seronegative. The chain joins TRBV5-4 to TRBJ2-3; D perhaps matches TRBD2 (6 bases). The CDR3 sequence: CASSLGKTRTTDTQYF. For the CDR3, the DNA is TGTGCCAGCAGCTTGGGGAAGACTAGAACCACAGATACGCAGTATTTT.